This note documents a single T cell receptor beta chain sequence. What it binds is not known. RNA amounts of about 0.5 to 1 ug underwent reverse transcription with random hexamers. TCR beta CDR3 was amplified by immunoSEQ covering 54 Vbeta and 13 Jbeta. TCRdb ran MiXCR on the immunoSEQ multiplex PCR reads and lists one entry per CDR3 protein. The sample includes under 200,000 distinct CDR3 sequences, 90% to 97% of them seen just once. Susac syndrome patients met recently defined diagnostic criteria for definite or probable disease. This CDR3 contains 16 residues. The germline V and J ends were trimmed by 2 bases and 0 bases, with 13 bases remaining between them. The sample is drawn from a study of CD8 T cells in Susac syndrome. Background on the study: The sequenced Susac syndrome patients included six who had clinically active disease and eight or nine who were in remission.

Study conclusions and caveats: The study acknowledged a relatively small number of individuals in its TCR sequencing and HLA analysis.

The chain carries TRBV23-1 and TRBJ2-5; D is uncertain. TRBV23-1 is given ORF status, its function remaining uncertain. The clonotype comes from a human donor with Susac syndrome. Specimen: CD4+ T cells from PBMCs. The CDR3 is CASSQPSPGDQETQYF. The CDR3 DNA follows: TGCGCCAGCAGTCAACCCTCCCCTGGGGACCAAGAGACCCAGTACTTC.